This record concerns one TCR beta chain sequence. This sample was included in a study of blood T cell repertoires in COVID-19. The V and J ends lost 11 bases and 3 bases, in that order; junction bases with no gene match: 10. Germline V gene sequence: CDR1 MRHNA, CDR2 SNTAGT. The CDR3 is 13 amino acids. In the original processing: It was from reference gene primer amplification that nucleated cell counts were estimated. Some clones are missing from TCRdb's copy, which holds only in-frame ones; the method was immunoSEQ multiplex PCR. That table is the source of V, J and clone size, and D and trimming were worked out from the DNA. Of about 190,000 clones listed, about 80% are singletons.

The clonotype was recovered from a man aged 25-45 years with active or convalescent COVID-19. The sample consisted of peripheral blood. V and J are TRBV6-4 and TRBJ2-7, with 7 bases fitting TRBD2. CDR3: CARPRLAGYEQYF. DNA for the CDR3: TGTGCCCGACCCCGACTAGCTGGCTACGAGCAGTACTTC.